This T cell receptor beta chain was captured in a study of blood T cell repertoires in COVID-19. Study details: Some COVID-19 samples were acute and others convalescent; all came from the United States, Italy and Spain. The analysed material was cDNA or gDNA that came from T cells, B-cell-depleted T cells, or PBMCs.

The germline V and J ends were trimmed by 5 bases and 1 base, with 11 bases remaining between them. The CDR3 has 14 amino acids. Germline assignment: CDR1 SEHNR and CDR2 FQNEAQ (reference sequence). Authors' data handling: Nucleated cell counts were estimated from reference gene primer amplification. Method: immunoSEQ multiplex PCR; TCRdb's copy keeps in-frame clones and lacks some. D and trimming come from the DNA, and the V and J calls and clone size come from that table. Found here are roughly 100,000 clones, roughly 81% of them singletons; the top ten hold less than 2.5%. Source material: peripheral blood. This TCR derives from a human donor in a cohort sampled during active COVID-19. This chain links TRBV7-9 with TRBJ2-5, with D hard to call. CDR3 sequence (DNA): TGTGCCAGCAGCCACAACAGTGGCCAAGAGACCCAGTACTTC. Residues: CASSHNSGQETQYF.